This TCR beta chain was recovered during a study of T cell responses to AZD1222 COVID-19 vaccine. The study's findings and limits: Mapped onto spike, vaccine-associated CD4 TCRs spanned it and were dominant at 160-218 and 743-854.

A note on this clone: Its antigen is still unknown.

Germline V CDR1 and CDR2: KGHSH, LQKENI. Losses at the gene ends were 3 bases for V and 1 base for J; bases not matched to a gene: 6. The CDR3 has 16 amino acids. This table comes from immunoSEQ multiplex PCR, and its TCRdb copy is limited to in-frame clones, with some not included. The data show 120,000 or so clones, around 90% seen once. Sequenced here: peripheral blood, sampled on day 0 of AZD1222 vaccination. This TCR was sampled from an adult in good health. The genes are TRBV18 and TRBJ2-1, with 7 bases identical to TRBD2. The CDR3: CASSPPGTISYNEQFF. CDR3 coding DNA: TGTGCCAGCTCACCCCCCGGGACTATTTCCTACAATGAGCAGTTCTTC.